The 26 T cell receptor beta chains listed next were all sequenced from one sample in a study of T cell responses to AZD1222 COVID-19 vaccine. The table came from immunoSEQ multiplex PCR; TCRdb's copy has only in-frame clones and leaves some out. The sample holds 140,000 to 150,000 clones, approximately 83% seen once. Here the sequenced sample was peripheral blood, taken on day 0 of AZD1222 vaccination. Every receptor here comes from an adult in good health.

This clone has only one observation. The V and J genes are TRBV11-2 and TRBJ1-6; D gene ambiguous. The CDR3 runs to 14 residues. Germline values: CDR1 SGHAT, CDR2 FQNNGV. The V end lost 5 bases, the J end lost 8 bases, and 13 bases lay between the germline ends. CDR3 amino acids: CASSTTEGDSPLHF. The CDR3 DNA reads as TGTGCCAGCAGCACTACAGAGGGTGATTCACCCCTCCACTTT.

This chain uses TRBV19 with TRBJ1-6; TRBD1 agrees at 7 bases. Germline CDR1 reads LNHDA; CDR2 reads SQIVND (reference sequence). V was clipped by 4 bases and J by 10 bases; unmatched bases: 7. CDR3 size: 14 residues. Here the CDR3 reads CASSTLQGRSPLHF. As DNA, the CDR3 is TGTGCCAGTAGTACACTACAGGGGAGATCACCCCTCCACTTT.

The chain recombines TRBV4-1 with TRBJ2-1; perhaps TRBD2 as D (5 bases). The length of the CDR3 is 17 residues. CDR1 is MGHRA and CDR2 is YSYEKL in the germline V gene. Trimming removed 4 bases from V and 9 bases from J, with 25 bases in between. CDR3 residues: CASSPPARYAGRTEQFF. CDR3 DNA: TGCGCCAGCAGCCCCCCGGCAAGGTATGCGGGCCGGACTGAGCAGTTCTTC.

CDR3: CASSAGIGEKLFF. CDR3 sequence (DNA): TGTGCCAGCAGTGCGGGTATTGGGGAAAAACTGTTTTTT. The chain carries TRBV2 and TRBJ1-4; D is uncertain. Germline V CDR1 and CDR2: SNHLY, FYNNEI. V lost 4 bases and J 8 bases, leaving 11 bases between the germline ends. This CDR3 region has 13 residues.

This clone was counted between two and nine times. The V gene is TRBV11-3, the J gene TRBJ2-5; TRBD2 matches at 10 bases. The CDR3 runs to 17 residues. V trimming: 0 bases; J trimming: 2 bases; junction bases outside the gene matches: 6. Looked up from germline, CDR1 is SGHNT and CDR2 is YENEEA. CDR3 region: CASSLDSGLAAQETQYF. The CDR3 coding sequence is TGTGCCAGCAGCTTAGATTCCGGACTAGCGGCTCAAGAGACCCAGTACTTC.

The CDR3 spells CASSHDIGEQYF. The CDR3 bases are TGTGCCAGCAGCCATGATATAGGCGAGCAGTACTTC. The gene calls are TRBV3-1 (or the pseudogene TRBV3-2) and TRBJ2-7, with D hard to call. This CDR3 contains 12 residues. Deletions cut 3 bases from V and 6 bases from J, with 9 bases between. Germline-derived CDR1 and CDR2 are LGHDT and YNNKEL (reference sequence).

The chain combines TRBV7-2 with TRBJ2-3; 9 nucleotides line up with TRBD2. Germline values: CDR1 SGHTA, CDR2 FQGNSA. The CDR3 is 15 amino acids. The ends lost 3 bases at V and 4 bases at J; junction bases unmatched: 5. For the CDR3, the DNA is TGTGCCAGCAGCTTTTGGCGGGGGGGCGCAGATACGCAGTATTTT. Encoded protein: CASSFWRGGADTQYF.

This clone has only a few counts. The rearrangement uses TRBV29-1 and TRBJ1-1; 10 bases map to TRBD1. The J segment lost 7 bases and the V segment lost 5 bases, leaving 19 bases of the junction unmatched. The CDR3 runs to 17 residues. The germline CDR1 and CDR2 sequences are SQVTM and ANQGSEA. CDR3 loop: CSVSGTWDRGGTDEAFF. The CDR3 DNA sequence: TGCAGCGTTTCCGGAACCTGGGACAGGGGAGGAACCGATGAAGCTTTCTTT.

This chain connects TRBV7-2 to TRBJ2-7; TRBD1 matches 10 bases. There are 16 residues in the CDR3. J lost 3 bases, V lost 3 bases, and 8 bases had no gene match. CDR1 is SGHTA and CDR2 is FQGNSA in the germline V gene. For the CDR3, the DNA is TGTGCCAGCAGCTTGGCTGCGGACAGGGGGATCTACGAGCAGTACTTC. It is translated as CASSLAADRGIYEQYF.

The J gene is TRBJ2-7, the V gene TRBV20-1; D is unresolved. This CDR3 has 11 amino acids. The V gene lost 3 bases and the J gene lost 5 bases, with 8 bases spanning the gap. The V gene's germline CDR1 is DFQATT and CDR2 SNEGSKA (reference sequence). In DNA form, the CDR3 reads TGCAGTGCTAGCAAGGGTAACGAGCAGTACTTC. Translation gives CSASKGNEQYF.

The rearrangement uses TRBV24-1 and TRBJ2-2; D remains ambiguous. The CDR3 is 15 amino acids. CDR1 and CDR2 from the germline V gene are KGHDR and SFDVKD. The V and J ends lost 4 bases and 6 bases respectively, with 14 bases between them. The CDR3 region is CATSDRVGSSGELFF. CDR3 nucleotide sequence: TGTGCCACCAGTGACCGCGTTGGTTCTTCCGGGGAGCTGTTTTTT.

The chain links TRBV9 to TRBJ1-1; the D is unclear. With 4 bases removed from V and 3 bases from J, the gap between germline ends came to 10 bases. The CDR3 is 13 amino acids. From germline, CDR1 is SGDLS and CDR2 YYNGEE. CDR3 DNA sequence: TGTGCCAGCAGCTTTACCGGGGACACTGAAGCTTTCTTT. Translated, it gives CASSFTGDTEAFF.

By its share, this clone is medium-sized (0.01 to 0.1%). The rearrangement uses TRBV7-2 and TRBJ1-3; TRBD1 might be the D (5 bases). V gave up 2 bases and J gave up 3 bases, with 14 bases separating them. Germline V gene data show CDR1 as SGHTA and CDR2 as FQGNSA. This CDR3 region has 16 residues. The CDR3 here is CASSLLFGGFGNTIYF. The CDR3 DNA is TGTGCCAGCAGCTTACTTTTCGGGGGGTTTGGAAACACCATATATTTT.

V gene TRBV21-1 combines with J gene TRBJ2-1; the table's D call, TRBD1, has no DNA check behind it. TRBV21-1 is a known pseudogene. The CDR3 runs 12 residues. The CDR3 nucleotides are TGTGCCAGGGCCGGGACAGACAATGAGCAGTTCTTC. This sequence encodes CARAGTDNEQFF.

Note on this clone: Just one base apart from a much larger clone, this may be a read error. Other DNA sequences from this sample encode an identical CDR3 as well. V is TRBV9 and J is TRBJ2-2; D not resolved. Germline V lookup: CDR1 SGDLS, CDR2 YYNGEE. The CDR3 loop spans 13 amino acids. V dropped 0 bases and J dropped 5 bases, with 5 bases sitting between them. Here the CDR3 DNA reads TGTGCCAGCAGCGTAGAGGGTACCGGGGAGCTGTTTTTT. Translation gives CASSVEGTGELFF.

The chain uses TRBV6-5 and TRBJ1-1, with D hard to call. The CDR3 is 12 residues long. Per the germline V gene, CDR1 is MNHEY and CDR2 is SVGAGI. V was pared by 2 bases and J by 8 bases, with 9 bases between. The CDR3 is CASSYRPGEAFF. In nucleotides, the CDR3 is TGTGCCAGCAGTTACCGGCCAGGAGAAGCTTTCTTT.

The chain is built from TRBV5-1 and TRBJ1-4; 7 nucleotides line up with TRBD1. CDR3 size: 16 residues. CDR1 SGHRS and CDR2 YFSETQ come from the germline V gene. Unmatched junction bases numbered 4, after V lost 0 bases and J lost 2 bases. CDR3 residues: CASSLGQGVTNEKLFF. The CDR3 DNA is TGCGCCAGCAGCTTGGGACAGGGAGTCACTAATGAAAAACTGTTTTTT. The full variable domain, with the rest looked up from reference TRBV5-1 and TRBJ1-4, is KAGVTQTPRYLIKTRGQQVTLSCSPISGHRSVSWYQQTPGQGLQFLFEYFSETQRNKGNFPGRFSGRQFSNSRSEMNVSTLELGDSALYLCASSLGQGVTNEKLFFGSGTQLSVL.

The J gene is TRBJ2-3, the V gene TRBV18, with D maybe TRBD2 (6 bases). Germline lookup yields CDR1 KGHSH and CDR2 LQKENI. V was shortened by 3 bases and J by 2 bases, with 6 bases between the two germline ends. The CDR3 has 13 residues. CDR3 amino acids: CASSPGLTDTQYF. DNA for the CDR3: TGTGCCAGCTCACCGGGACTCACAGATACGCAGTATTTT. The full variable domain, completed using reference TRBV18 and TRBJ2-3, is NAGVMQNPRHLVRRRGQEARLRCSPMKGHSHVYWYRQLPEEGLKFMVYLQKENIIDESGMPKERFSAEFPKEGPSILRIQQVVRGDSAAYFCASSPGLTDTQYFGPGTRLTVL.

The V call is TRBV7-9, the J call TRBJ2-3, with a possible D match to TRBD1 (6 bases). Germline V gene lookup returns CDR1 SEHNR and CDR2 FQNEAQ (reference sequence). The CDR3 covers 15 residues. The germline V and J ends were trimmed by 1 base and 4 bases, with 12 bases remaining between them. CDR3 coding DNA: TGTGCCAGCAGCTTAGTGGTCGAGGGGGCAGATACGCAGTATTTT. This gives the protein CASSLVVEGADTQYF.

This clone was counted a few times. The genes are TRBV18 and TRBJ2-2, with D perhaps matching TRBD1 or TRBD2 (5 bases each). Per germline, CDR1 KGHSH and CDR2 LQKENI. V lost 6 bases to trimming and J lost 7 bases, with 21 bases between them. The CDR3 sequence is 16 residues long. CDR3 in amino acids: CASSPGPTQKGGELFF. The CDR3 DNA follows: TGTGCCAGCTCTCCGGGACCAACCCAAAAAGGCGGGGAGCTGTTTTTT.

The chain uses TRBV29-1 and TRBJ1-1; 7 bases map to TRBD1. This CDR3 has 13 residues. V gave up 6 bases and J gave up 0 bases; unmatched junction bases: 4. Germline assignment: CDR1 SQVTM and CDR2 ANQGSEA. The CDR3 reads CSVLGQMNTEAFF. The DNA for the CDR3 is TGCAGCGTCCTGGGACAGATGAACACTGAAGCTTTCTTT.

The chain joins TRBV4-1 to TRBJ1-3; D is possibly TRBD1 (5 bases). CDR3 length: 14 amino acids. CDR1 is MGHRA and CDR2 is YSYEKL in the germline V gene. Trimming stripped 4 bases from V and 8 bases from J, with 15 bases between. The CDR3 DNA is TGCGCCAGCAGCCCAGCGCTAGGGGCGGACACCATATATTTT. Translating gives CASSPALGADTIYF.

The chain employs TRBV2 and TRBJ2-3; D unclear. The CDR3 has 16 residues. V lost 1 base and J lost 0, with 11 bases in between. Germline V CDR1 and CDR2: SNHLY, FYNNEI. CDR3 DNA sequence: TGTGCCAGCAGTGAAGTCGGCGGCCCTAGCACAGATACGCAGTATTTT. It translates to CASSEVGGPSTDTQYF.

On this clone: Other DNA sequences in this specimen translate into the identical CDR3. The rearrangement links TRBV18 to TRBJ1-1; a possible D gene is TRBD1 (6 bases). V lost 6 bases, J lost 8 bases, and 13 bases lay in between. CDR3 size: 12 residues. Looked up from germline, CDR1 is KGHSH and CDR2 is LQKENI. CDR3 DNA sequence: TGTGCCAGCTCGCCCACCGGGACAGAAGCTTTCTTT. Amino acids: CASSPTGTEAFF.

This clone was seen many times. The rearrangement links TRBV12-5 to TRBJ2-2, with D unclear. The germline V gene has CDR1 LGHNT and CDR2 FRNRAP. V lost 2 bases and J lost 7, with 2 bases in between. This CDR3 comprises 11 residues. CDR3 in amino acids: CASGLIGELFF. The CDR3 nucleotides are TGTGCTAGTGGTTTGATCGGGGAGCTGTTTTTT.

The rearrangement links TRBV3-1 (or the pseudogene TRBV3-2) to TRBJ2-2, with 11 bases lining up with TRBD2. This CDR3 region has 16 residues. Germline lookup yields CDR1 LGHDT and CDR2 YNNKEL (reference sequence). Germline trimming cut 4 bases from V and 1 base from J; bases unmatched to any gene: 2. CDR3 coding DNA: TGTGCCAGCAGCCTCGGACTAGCGGGGAACACCGGGGAGCTGTTTTTT. Translated: CASSLGLAGNTGELFF.